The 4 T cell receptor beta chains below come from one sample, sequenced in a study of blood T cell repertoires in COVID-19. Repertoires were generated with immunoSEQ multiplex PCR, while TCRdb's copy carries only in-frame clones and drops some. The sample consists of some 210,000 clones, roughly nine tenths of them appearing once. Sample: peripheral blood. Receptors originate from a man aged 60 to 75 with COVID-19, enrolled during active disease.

CDR3 nucleotides: TGTGCCAGCAGCTCACAACCCACCCAGGAGACCCAGTACTTC. Protein sequence: CASSSQPTQETQYF. The rearrangement joins TRBV7-3 to TRBJ2-5, with D unclear. Trimming stripped 4 bases from V and 5 bases from J, with 14 bases between. In germline, CDR1 is SGHTA, CDR2 FQGTGA. The CDR3 contains 14 residues.

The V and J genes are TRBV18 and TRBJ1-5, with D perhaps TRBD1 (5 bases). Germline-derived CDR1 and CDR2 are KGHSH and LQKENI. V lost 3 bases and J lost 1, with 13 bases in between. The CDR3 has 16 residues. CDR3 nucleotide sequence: TGTGCCAGCTCACCCTCCCAGGGTTTAAGCAATCAGCCCCAGCATTTT. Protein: CASSPSQGLSNQPQHF.

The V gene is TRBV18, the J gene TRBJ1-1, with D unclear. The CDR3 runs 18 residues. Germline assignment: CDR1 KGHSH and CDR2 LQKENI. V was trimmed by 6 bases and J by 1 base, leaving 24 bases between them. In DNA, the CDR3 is TGTGCCAGCTCGTCGTTCGACGGTGACTTCTCCCCGAACACTGAAGCTTTCTTT. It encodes CASSSFDGDFSPNTEAFF.

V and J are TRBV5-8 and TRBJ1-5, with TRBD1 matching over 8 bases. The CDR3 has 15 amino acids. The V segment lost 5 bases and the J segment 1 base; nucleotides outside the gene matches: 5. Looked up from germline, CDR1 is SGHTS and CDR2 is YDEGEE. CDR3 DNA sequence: TGTGCCAGCAGTTGGACAGGGACGAGCAATCAGCCCCAGCATTTT. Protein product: CASSWTGTSNQPQHF.